The present TCR beta chain was sequenced within a study of immune evolution from preneoplasia to lung adenocarcinoma. Study context: HLA loss of heterozygosity: 6% to 7.5% AIS, over 12% MIA, about 35% ADC, none AAH.

This CDR3 comprises 14 residues. V lost 5 bases, J lost 4 bases, and 14 bases lay in between. In germline, CDR1 is SGHAT, CDR2 FQNNGV. A note on this clone: Its antigen is as yet unknown.

Each case's diagnosis was confirmed by two pathologists on H&E. Findings and limits, study-wide: Compared with EGFR-mutant or double wild-type lesions, KRAS-mutant nodules were more clonal. Later-stage lesions appeared to have more T cells, more diversity, less clonality.

TCRdb's table, derived via immunoSEQ multiplex PCR, lists solely in-frame clones and lacks some. The sample has around 3,000 clones; around 90% are singletons. This chain links TRBV11-2 with TRBJ1-2; perhaps TRBD1 as D (5 bases). The sample comprised FFPE invasive lung adenocarcinoma tissue. This TCR was recovered from a person between 65 and 79 years old with invasive lung adenocarcinoma. The CDR3 sequence: CASSRTRGSYGYTF. The DNA of the CDR3 is TGTGCCAGCAGCCGCACGAGGGGTAGCTATGGCTACACCTTC. Based on the CDR3 plus reference TRBV11-2 and TRBJ1-2, the full variable domain is EAGVAQSPRYKIIEKRQSVAFWCNPISGHATLYWYQQILGQGPKLLIQFQNNGVVDDSQLPKDRFSAERLKGVDSTLKIQPAKLEDSAVYLCASSRTRGSYGYTFGSGTRLTVV.